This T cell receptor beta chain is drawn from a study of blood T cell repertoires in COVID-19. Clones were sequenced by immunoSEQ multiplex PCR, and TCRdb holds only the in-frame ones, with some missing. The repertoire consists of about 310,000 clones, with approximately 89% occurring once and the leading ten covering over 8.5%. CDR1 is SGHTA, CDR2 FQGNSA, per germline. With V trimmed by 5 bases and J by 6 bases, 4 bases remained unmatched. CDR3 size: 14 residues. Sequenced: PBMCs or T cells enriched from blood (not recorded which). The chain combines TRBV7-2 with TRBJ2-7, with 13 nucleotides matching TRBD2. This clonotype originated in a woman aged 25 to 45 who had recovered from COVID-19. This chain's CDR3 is CASSKGLAGSEQYF. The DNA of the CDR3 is TGTGCCAGCAGCAAGGGACTAGCGGGATCCGAGCAGTACTTC.